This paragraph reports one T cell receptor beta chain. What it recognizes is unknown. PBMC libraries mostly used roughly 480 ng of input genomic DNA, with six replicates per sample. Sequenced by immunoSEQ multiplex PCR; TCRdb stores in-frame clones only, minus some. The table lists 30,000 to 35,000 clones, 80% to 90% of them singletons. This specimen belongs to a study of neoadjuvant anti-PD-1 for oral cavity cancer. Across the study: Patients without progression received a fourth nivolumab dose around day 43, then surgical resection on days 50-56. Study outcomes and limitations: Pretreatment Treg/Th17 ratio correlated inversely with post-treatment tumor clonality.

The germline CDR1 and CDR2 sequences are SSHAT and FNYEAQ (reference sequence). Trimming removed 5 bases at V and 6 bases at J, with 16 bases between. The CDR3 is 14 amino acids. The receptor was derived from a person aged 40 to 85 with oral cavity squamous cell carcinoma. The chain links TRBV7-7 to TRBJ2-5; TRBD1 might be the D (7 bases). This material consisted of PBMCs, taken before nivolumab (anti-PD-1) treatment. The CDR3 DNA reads TGTGCCAGCAGCATCGGAGGGGGCGGAAAGACCCAGTACTTC. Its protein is CASSIGGGGKTQYF.